Reported below is one T cell receptor beta chain. Antigen unknown. This entry is derived from a study of cytomegalovirus exposure and HLA in healthy donors. Turning to the study itself: Most donors, more than 80% of roughly 400 genotyped, fell in the Caucasian-associated ancestry cluster. The study's findings and limits: For TCR beta chains, V- and J-gene trimming was later linked to a missense DCLRE1C variant. Rare TCR sequences dominated, though some public TCRs recurred in many donors.

Use of 60 Vbeta and 13 Jbeta primers characterized the PCR. In the original workflow: A later analysis tallied about 80 million unique TCR beta chains, about 12 million of them shared. Libraries were prepared by immunoSEQ multiplex PCR; TCRdb keeps only in-frame clonotypes and omits some of them. From that table come the V and J calls and clone size; the DNA was used to work out D and trimming. The table has about 180,000 clones, roughly 83% seen once. The CDR3 contains 15 residues. J gave up 9 bases and V 1 base, and 10 bases lay outside the gene matches. CDR1 SGHRS and CDR2 YFSETQ come from the germline V gene.

Sequences were obtained from PBMCs. The chain uses TRBV5-1 and TRBJ2-1, with TRBD2 matching over 7 bases. The source is a boy between 2 and 10 years old in good health and CMV-seronegative. As DNA, the CDR3 is TGCGCCAGCAGCTTGAAGGGCGGGAGTGGGCGTGAGCAGTTCTTC. Protein sequence: CASSLKGGSGREQFF. Supplemented by reference TRBV5-1 and TRBJ2-1, the full variable domain reads KAGVTQTPRYLIKTRGQQVTLSCSPISGHRSVSWYQQTPGQGLQFLFEYFSETQRNKGNFPGRFSGRQFSNSRSEMNVSTLELGDSALYLCASSLKGGSGREQFFGPGTRLTVL.